This T cell receptor beta chain was recovered during a study of cytomegalovirus exposure and HLA in healthy donors. Findings of the study overall: In a later analysis, donors in an Asian-associated ancestry cluster reportedly had fewer N-insertions in productive TCRs than the cohort mean. Presence/absence analyses took donor sequencing depth as roughly uniform. Immune exposure information comprised only CMV serostatus.

Both 60 Vbeta primers and 13 Jbeta primers went into the PCR. Here immunoSEQ multiplex PCR was the method, and the copy in TCRdb shows in-frame clones only, minus some. The profile covers over 150,000 clones, with about four fifths appearing a single time and 2.5% to 3.5% taken by the ten largest. As concerns this clone: Its target is unknown.

This TCR came from a male donor in good health and CMV-seronegative. The sequenced sample consisted of PBMCs.

The CDR3 protein is CATSRETGVYNEQFF. CDR3 nucleotide sequence: TGTGCCACCAGCAGAGAGACAGGGGTCTACAATGAGCAGTTCTTC. The V and J genes are TRBV15 and TRBJ2-1; 8 bases line up with TRBD1. Trimming removed 0 bases from V and 3 bases from J; junction bases left unmatched: 1. The CDR3 runs 15 residues. CDR1 LNHNV and CDR2 YYDKDF come from the germline V gene (reference sequence).